The next 9 T cell receptor beta chains were all read from a single sample in a study of T cell responses to AZD1222 COVID-19 vaccine. TCRdb's copy holds only in-frame clones and misses some; the assay was immunoSEQ multiplex PCR. The data show about 150,000 clones, with 86% seen just once and about 5.4% held by the top ten. Sequencing was performed on peripheral blood, taken 28 days after the second AZD1222 dose. These receptor sequences come from an adult who received the AZD1222 COVID-19 vaccine.

This clone showed up many times. The rearrangement links TRBV5-4 to TRBJ2-1; TRBD2 is a possible D gene (6 bases). This CDR3 contains 12 residues. The germline V and J ends were trimmed by 3 bases and 10 bases, with 11 bases remaining between them. Germline values: CDR1 SGHNT, CDR2 YYREEE (reference sequence). The CDR3 region is CASSWDSGEQFF. DNA for the CDR3: TGTGCCAGCAGCTGGGATAGCGGAGAGCAGTTCTTC.

The rearrangement links TRBV13 to TRBJ1-1, with TRBD1 matching 8 bases. Unmatched junction bases numbered 7, after V lost 5 bases and J lost 5 bases. Germline loops: CDR1 PRHDT, CDR2 FYEKMQ (reference sequence). This CDR3 is built from 14 residues. CDR3 sequence: CASSQGAEGTEAFF. CDR3 bases: TGTGCCAGCAGCCAGGGGGCGGAGGGGACTGAAGCTTTCTTT.

This clone has more than one count but fewer than ten. The chain combines TRBV3-1 (or the pseudogene TRBV3-2) with TRBJ2-1; 8 bases agree with TRBD2. CDR3 length: 17 amino acids. CDR1 is LGHDT, CDR2 YNNKEL, per germline (reference sequence). V shed 0 bases, J shed 6 bases, and the junction held 10 bases outside the gene matches. CDR3 in DNA: TGTGCCAGCAGCCAAGAATCTCGACTAGCGCCACTCAATGAGCAGTTCTTC. This encodes CASSQESRLAPLNEQFF.

The chain employs TRBV12-3 or TRBV12-4 and TRBJ1-2, with D possibly TRBD1 on 5 matching bases. The CDR3 consists of 13 residues. The V gene lost 3 bases and the J gene lost 4 bases, with 9 bases spanning the gap. CDR3 sequence (DNA): TGTGCCAGCAGTTTTGGCAGGGCCTATGGCTACACCTTC. This encodes CASSFGRAYGYTF.

The chain employs TRBV3-1 (or the pseudogene TRBV3-2) and TRBJ1-1, with no clear D. This CDR3 is built from 14 residues. Germline CDR1 LGHDT, CDR2 YNNKEL (reference sequence). Trimming pared 0 bases from V and 11 bases from J, leaving 16 bases between. The CDR3 bases are TGTGCCAGCAGCCAAGATCTCAAAGGAGTTAGGGCTTTCTTT. Its translation: CASSQDLKGVRAFF.

The chain uses TRBV7-2 and TRBJ2-1; a possible D gene is TRBD2 (6 bases). CDR1 is SGHTA and CDR2 is FQGNSA in the germline V gene. V was shortened by 2 bases and J by 9 bases, with 11 bases between the two germline ends. The CDR3 runs 13 residues. CDR3 sequence: CASSLRREVEQFF. In DNA form, the CDR3 reads TGTGCCAGCAGCTTACGCAGGGAGGTTGAGCAGTTCTTC. The full variable domain, in which reference TRBV7-2 and TRBJ2-1 provide the parts outside the CDR3, is GAGVSQSPSNKVTEKGKDVELRCDPISGHTALYWYRQSLGQGLEFLIYFQGNSAPDKSGLPSDRFSAERTGGSVSTLTIQRTQQEDSAVYLCASSLRREVEQFFGPGTRLTVL.

This chain connects TRBV7-2 to TRBJ1-1; no clear D. The CDR3 totals 14 residues. Trimming removed 8 bases from V and 2 bases from J, with 15 bases in between. Germline values: CDR1 SGHTA, CDR2 FQGNSA. The CDR3 bases are TGTGCCAGCGTCTTAAGACGGCAAAACACTGAAGCTTTCTTT. Its translation: CASVLRRQNTEAFF.

This clone was seen once. The J gene is TRBJ2-5, the V gene TRBV2, with a possible D match to TRBD2 (5 bases). Germline V gene sequence: CDR1 SNHLY, CDR2 FYNNEI. The ends were cut back, 6 bases at V and 3 bases at J, with 8 bases in the middle. The CDR3 spans 12 residues. The CDR3 here is CASRAREETQYF. In DNA, the CDR3 is TGTGCCAGCAGGGCGCGGGAAGAGACCCAGTACTTC. Filled out from reference TRBV2 and TRBJ2-5, the complete variable domain reads EPEVTQTPSHQVTQMGQEVILRCVPISNHLYFYWYRQILGQKVEFLVSFYNNEISEKSEIFDDQFSVERPDGSNFTLKIRSTKLEDSAMYFCASRAREETQYFGPGTRLLVL.

The V gene is TRBV6-5, the J gene TRBJ1-2; D is possibly TRBD1 (5 bases). The CDR3 totals 14 residues. V dropped 2 bases and J dropped 3 bases, with 10 bases sitting between them. Germline values: CDR1 MNHEY, CDR2 SVGAGI. CDR3 sequence: CASSYRQKDYGYTF. The CDR3, as DNA: TGTGCCAGCAGTTACCGACAGAAAGACTATGGCTACACCTTC.